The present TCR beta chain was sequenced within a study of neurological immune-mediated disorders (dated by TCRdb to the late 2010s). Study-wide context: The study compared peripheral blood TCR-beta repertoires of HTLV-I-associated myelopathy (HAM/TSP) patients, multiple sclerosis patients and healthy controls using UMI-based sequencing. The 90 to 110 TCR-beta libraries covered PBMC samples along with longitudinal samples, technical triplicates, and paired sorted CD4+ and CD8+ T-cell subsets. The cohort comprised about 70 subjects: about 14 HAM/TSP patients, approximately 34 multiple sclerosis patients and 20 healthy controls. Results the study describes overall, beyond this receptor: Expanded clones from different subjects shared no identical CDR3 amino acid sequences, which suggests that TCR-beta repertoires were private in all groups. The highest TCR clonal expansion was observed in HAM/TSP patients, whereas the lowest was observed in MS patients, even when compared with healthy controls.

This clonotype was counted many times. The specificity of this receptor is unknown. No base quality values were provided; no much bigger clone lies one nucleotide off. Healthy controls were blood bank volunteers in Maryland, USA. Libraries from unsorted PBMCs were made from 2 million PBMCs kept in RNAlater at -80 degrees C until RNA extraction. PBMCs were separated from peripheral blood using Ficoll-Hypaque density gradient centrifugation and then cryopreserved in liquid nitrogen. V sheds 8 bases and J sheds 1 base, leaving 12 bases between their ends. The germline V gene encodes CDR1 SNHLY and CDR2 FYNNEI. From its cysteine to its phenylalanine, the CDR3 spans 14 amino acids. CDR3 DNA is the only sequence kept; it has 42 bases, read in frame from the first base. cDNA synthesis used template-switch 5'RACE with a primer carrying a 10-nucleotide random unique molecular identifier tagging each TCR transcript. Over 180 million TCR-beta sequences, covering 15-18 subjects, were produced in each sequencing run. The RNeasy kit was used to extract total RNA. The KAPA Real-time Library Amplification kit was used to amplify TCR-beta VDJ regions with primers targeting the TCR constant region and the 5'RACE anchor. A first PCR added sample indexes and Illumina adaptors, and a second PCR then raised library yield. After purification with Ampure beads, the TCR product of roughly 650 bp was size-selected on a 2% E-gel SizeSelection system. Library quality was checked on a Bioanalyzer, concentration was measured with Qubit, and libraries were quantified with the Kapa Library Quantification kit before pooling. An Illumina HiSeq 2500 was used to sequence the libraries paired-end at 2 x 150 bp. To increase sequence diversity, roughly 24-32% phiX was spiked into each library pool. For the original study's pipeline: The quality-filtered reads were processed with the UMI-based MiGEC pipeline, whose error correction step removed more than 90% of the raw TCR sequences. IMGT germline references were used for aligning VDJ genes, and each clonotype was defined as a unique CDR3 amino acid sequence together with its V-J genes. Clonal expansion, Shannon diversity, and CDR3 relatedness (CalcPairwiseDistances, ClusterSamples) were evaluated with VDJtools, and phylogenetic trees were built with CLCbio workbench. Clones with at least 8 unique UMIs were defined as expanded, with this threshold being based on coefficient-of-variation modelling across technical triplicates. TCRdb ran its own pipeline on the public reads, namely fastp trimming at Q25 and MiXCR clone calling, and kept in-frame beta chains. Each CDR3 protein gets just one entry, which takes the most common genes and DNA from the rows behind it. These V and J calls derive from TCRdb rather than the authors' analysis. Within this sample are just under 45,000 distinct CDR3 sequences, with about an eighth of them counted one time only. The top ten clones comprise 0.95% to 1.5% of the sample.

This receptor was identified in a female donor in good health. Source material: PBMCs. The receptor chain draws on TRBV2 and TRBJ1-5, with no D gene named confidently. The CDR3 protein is CASSGSNSNQPQHF. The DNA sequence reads TGTGCCAGCTCCGGGTCCAACAGCAATCAGCCCCAGCATTTT. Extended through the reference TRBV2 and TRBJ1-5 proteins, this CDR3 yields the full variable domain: EPEVTQTPSHQVTQMGQEVILRCVPISNHLYFYWYRQILGQKVEFLVSFYNNEISEKSEIFDDQFSVERPDGSNFTLKIRSTKLEDSAMYFCASSGSNSNQPQHFGDGTRLSIL.